The 15 T cell receptor beta chains in this list originate from one sample, sequenced in a study of beta chain features in type 1 diabetes. The whole isolated RNA underwent reverse transcription, so sequencing captured expressed TCRB transcripts. The protocol was immunoSEQ multiplex PCR, while the TCRdb copy is restricted to in-frame clones and leaves out a portion. The data contain 200,000 to 250,000 clones, 25% to 35% of them singletons. The sample comprised central memory CD4+ T cells from blood. Every receptor here comes from a man aged 25 to 40 in good health.

The V call is TRBV10-3, the J call TRBJ2-5; tentative D call: TRBD1 (8 bases). This CDR3 has 14 residues. CDR1 and CDR2 from the germline V gene are ENHRY and SYGVKD. Trimming cost V 7 bases and J 7 bases, with 19 bases left between them. CDR3 loop: CAIKETDREGTQYF. The CDR3 DNA is TGTGCCATCAAAGAAACGGACAGGGAGGGGACCCAGTACTTC.

The gene calls are TRBV9 and TRBJ2-1, with 8 bases matching TRBD2. This CDR3 comprises 15 residues. Germline V gives CDR1 SGDLS, CDR2 YYNGEE. Trimming cost V 0 bases and J 3 bases; bases outside gene matches: 2. CDR3 nucleotides: TGTGCCAGCAGCGTAGACGGGAGGGACTACAATGAGCAGTTCTTC. Translated: CASSVDGRDYNEQFF.

This clone was seen a handful of times. The chain couples TRBV7-2 to TRBJ2-1, with 8 nucleotides matching TRBD1. V shed 7 bases and J 7 bases; nucleotides not matched to a gene: 12. CDR3 length: 15 amino acids. CDR1 and CDR2 from the germline V gene are SGHTA and FQGNSA. Here the CDR3 reads CASTLTGTGGNEQFF. The CDR3 DNA reads as TGTGCCAGCACCTTGACCGGGACAGGTGGTAATGAGCAGTTCTTC.

The V call is TRBV2, the J call TRBJ1-2; D is uncertain. The V end was cut by 0 bases, the J end by 4 bases, with 12 bases between. This CDR3 contains 15 residues. The V gene's germline CDR1 is SNHLY and CDR2 FYNNEI. CDR3 nucleotide sequence: TGTGCCAGCAGTGAAGCCCGGCCAGGCGTCTATGGCTACACCTTC. Encoded protein: CASSEARPGVYGYTF. Together with reference TRBV2 and TRBJ1-2, the CDR3 gives the full variable domain: EPEVTQTPSHQVTQMGQEVILRCVPISNHLYFYWYRQILGQKVEFLVSFYNNEISEKSEIFDDQFSVERPDGSNFTLKIRSTKLEDSAMYFCASSEARPGVYGYTFGSGTRLTVV.

The V call is TRBV30, the J call TRBJ2-1; tentatively, D is TRBD1 (5 bases). This CDR3 has 12 amino acids. In germline, CDR1 is GTSNPN, CDR2 SVGIG (reference sequence). Trimming removed 7 bases from V and 3 bases from J, with 10 bases in between. The CDR3 DNA is TGTGCCTCCTCGACAGACTACAATGAGCAGTTCTTC. It codes for CASSTDYNEQFF.

The V gene is TRBV29-1, the J gene TRBJ1-6; D is ambiguous. CDR1 SQVTM and CDR2 ANQGSEA come from the germline V gene. Trimming shortened V by 6 bases and J by 11 bases, and 17 bases separated the two germline ends. The CDR3 is 13 amino acids. CDR3 sequence: CSVSHGEGAPLHF. DNA of the CDR3: TGCAGCGTGTCCCACGGGGAAGGTGCACCCCTCCACTTT.

J is TRBJ2-1 and V is TRBV4-1; D is possibly TRBD1 or TRBD2 (5 bases each). Germline V CDR1 and CDR2: MGHRA, YSYEKL. Trimming removed 1 base from V and 4 bases from J, with 20 bases in between. This CDR3 has 18 amino acids. CDR3 sequence: CASSQGGLRAPSYNEQFF. CDR3 nucleotide sequence: TGCGCCAGCAGCCAAGGGGGGTTACGGGCCCCTAGTTACAATGAGCAGTTCTTC.

This clone was observed a handful of times. At one end, the junction sequence differs from germline, possibly due to a read error. V is TRBV30 and J is TRBJ2-1; unclear D gene. This CDR3 spans 11 amino acids. The germline V gene has CDR1 GTSNPN and CDR2 SVGIG (reference sequence). The CDR3 DNA reads as TGTGCCTGGAGTGTTTCCAGCCAGCAGGTCTTC. It yields the protein CAWSVSSQQVF.

The chain uses TRBV5-1 and TRBJ1-1; D gene unclear. This CDR3 has 13 amino acids. CDR1 is SGHRS and CDR2 is YFSETQ in the germline V gene. V lost 7 bases to trimming and J lost 2 bases, with 12 bases between them. The CDR3 region has the DNA TGCGCCAGCGGAACAGACCTAAACACTGAAGCTTTCTTT. This translates into CASGTDLNTEAFF.

The rearrangement links TRBV11-2 to TRBJ2-5, with no clear D. Looked up from germline, CDR1 is SGHAT and CDR2 is FQNNGV. This CDR3 has 14 residues. Trimming took 7 bases from V and 5 from J, leaving 17 bases between them. CDR3 region: CASTPYGRSETQYF. The CDR3 bases are TGTGCCAGCACCCCCTACGGACGTTCTGAGACCCAGTACTTC.

Here the CDR3 reads CASSHDPDYGYTF. DNA for the CDR3: TGTGCCAGCAGCCATGACCCAGACTATGGCTACACCTTC. The genes are TRBV7-9 and TRBJ1-2; no firm D call. The germline CDR1 and CDR2 sequences are SEHNR and FQNEAQ (reference sequence). Trimming took off 5 bases at V and 3 bases at J, with 10 bases between the two ends. The length of the CDR3 is 13 residues.

The V call is TRBV9, the J call TRBJ2-1, with TRBD2 matching over 8 bases. J lost 10 bases, V lost 2 bases, and 14 bases had no gene match. The germline V gene encodes CDR1 SGDLS and CDR2 YYNGEE. The CDR3 sequence is 16 residues long. In nucleotides, the CDR3 is TGTGCCAGCAGCGTGATCGGGAGGGCCCAGGTAGGGGAGCAGTTCTTC. Encoded protein: CASSVIGRAQVGEQFF.

V usage is TRBV29-1 and J usage is TRBJ2-3, with 8 bases that match TRBD1. The CDR3 consists of 14 residues. V lost 8 bases and J lost 3; bases outside the gene matches: 10. In germline, CDR1 is SQVTM, CDR2 ANQGSEA. For the CDR3, the DNA is TGCAGCACTGAGGGCGGACAGGGTACAGATACGCAGTATTTT. Protein sequence: CSTEGGQGTDTQYF.

This clone appeared a few times. This chain connects TRBV29-1 to TRBJ2-1, with unresolved D. In germline, CDR1 is SQVTM, CDR2 ANQGSEA. The CDR3 runs to 13 residues. V lost 3 bases, J lost 6 bases, and 12 bases lay in between. CDR3 DNA: TGCAGCGTTGAGTGGCAGTCGGGCAATGAGCAGTTCTTC. It translates to CSVEWQSGNEQFF.

This clone was counted ten times or more. The CDR3 nucleotides are TGTGCCTGGACCTTTAGCGGGTCCGGGGAGCTGTTTTTT. Its protein product is CAWTFSGSGELFF. V is TRBV30 and J is TRBJ2-2, with 7 bases lining up with TRBD2. The V segment lost 4 bases and the J segment 6 bases; nucleotides outside the gene matches: 5. The germline CDR1 and CDR2 sequences are GTSNPN and SVGIG (reference sequence). This CDR3 is built from 13 residues.